These T cell receptor beta chains were read from a single sample in a study of blood T cell repertoires in COVID-19. TCRdb's table, derived via immunoSEQ multiplex PCR, lists solely in-frame clones and lacks some. The table lists some 330,000 clones, roughly 90% of them singletons. Sequencing was performed on PBMCs or T cells enriched from blood (not recorded which). The receptors were sampled from a woman in her thirties who had recovered from COVID-19. The CDR3 runs from the conserved cysteine through the conserved F or W. D genes are given only for firm matches. Size is stated for part of the rows, as once, few or many counts, or as a class when the clone is expanded.

TRBV21-1	22	NA	TRBJ2-3	NA	CASIQKRQLAANLPAIADTQYF	TGTGCCAGCATCCAAAAGAGGCAACTAGCGGCTAACCTCCCTGCAATTGCAGATACGCAGTATTTT
TRBV19	15	TRBD1	TRBJ2-3	NA	CASRGDRGSTDTQYF	TGTGCCAGTAGGGGGGACAGGGGATCCACAGATACGCAGTATTTT
TRBV27	19	TRBD2	TRBJ2-6	NA	CARFGRGLAGNSGANVLTF	TGTGCCAGATTTGGGAGGGGACTAGCGGGAAACTCTGGGGCCAACGTCCTGACTTTC
TRBV5-1	14	NA	TRBJ1-3	NA	CASSSDWSGNTIYF	TGCGCCAGCAGCTCGGACTGGTCCGGAAACACCATATATTTT
TRBV4-3	17	TRBD2	TRBJ2-1	NA	CASSQDTGLAGVNEQFF	TGCGCCAGCAGCCAAGACACTGGACTAGCGGGAGTGAATGAGCAGTTCTTC
TRBV4-3	18	TRBD2	TRBJ2-5	NA	CASSQDRASGRAGETQYF	TGCGCCAGCAGCCAAGATCGGGCTAGCGGGAGGGCCGGAGAGACCCAGTACTTC
TRBV28	14	NA	TRBJ1-2	NA	CASRRGGTDYGYTF	TGTGCCAGCAGACGGGGTGGAACGGACTATGGCTACACCTTC
TRBV6-5	14	NA	TRBJ1-1	NA	CASSLTPMNTEAFF	TGTGCCAGCAGCCTGACACCTATGAACACTGAAGCTTTCTTT
TRBV9	16	TRBD2	TRBJ2-3	NA	CASSVISGSAIDTQYF	TGTGCCAGCAGCGTCATTAGCGGGAGTGCGATAGATACGCAGTATTTT
TRBV10-2	14	NA	TRBJ1-5	NA	CASSEGTSDSAQHF	TGCGCCAGCAGTGAGGGGACATCCGATAGCGCCCAGCATTTT
TRBV7-6	16	TRBD2	TRBJ2-1	once	CASSPGLAPAYNEQFF	TGTGCCAGCAGCCCAGGACTAGCGCCCGCCTACAATGAGCAGTTCTTC
TRBV5-1	16	NA	TRBJ2-2	NA	CASSRTTGGGTGELFF	TGCGCCAGCAGCCGAACTACAGGGGGGGGGACCGGGGAGCTGTTTTTT
TRBV20-1	14	NA	TRBJ1-1	once	CSASSGGGSTEAFF	TGCAGTGCTAGTTCGGGAGGGGGTAGTACTGAAGCTTTCTTT
TRBV3-1/TRBV3-2	20	TRBD2	TRBJ2-3	NA	CASSQDPRVLAGGRTDTQYF	TGTGCCAGCAGCCAAGATCCGAGGGTTCTAGCGGGAGGTCGCACAGATACGCAGTATTTT
TRBV28	12	NA	TRBJ2-1	NA	CATQRMSNEQFF	TGTGCCACCCAGCGGATGAGCAATGAGCAGTTCTTC
TRBV9	14	TRBD1	TRBJ2-1	NA	CASSVSDRVEGQFF	TGTGCCAGCAGCGTATCGGACAGGGTGGAGGGGCAATTCTTC
TRBV7-9	14	NA	TRBJ1-2	NA	CASSPGGGNYGYTF	TGTGCCAGCAGCCCGGGAGGGGGTAACTATGGCTACACCTTC
TRBV28	16	TRBD2	TRBJ2-3	once	CASSSPLAGYTDTQYF	TGTGCCAGCAGTTCGCCCTTAGCGGGTTACACAGATACGCAGTATTTT
TRBV15	16	TRBD1	TRBJ1-2	NA	CATSRDLQGASRGYTF	TGTGCCACCAGCAGAGATCTTCAGGGGGCTTCGCGTGGCTACACCTTC
TRBV5-5	15	TRBD1	TRBJ1-1	NA	CASSFGQEANTEAFF	TGTGCCAGCAGCTTCGGACAGGAGGCGAACACTGAAGCTTTCTTT
TRBV5-6	17	TRBD1	TRBJ1-1	NA	CASSWGQGLLLLTEAFF	TGTGCCAGCAGCTGGGGACAGGGTCTTCTTCTCCTCACTGAAGCTTTCTTT
TRBV19	15	TRBD1	TRBJ1-5	NA	CASSGGQGSNQPQHF	TGTGCCAGTAGTGGCGGACAGGGTAGCAATCAGCCCCAGCATTTT
TRBV7-2	14	TRBD1	TRBJ1-5	NA	CASSFGQGGAPQHF	TGTGCCAGCAGCTTCGGCCAGGGGGGAGCGCCCCAGCATTTT
TRBV5-4	12	TRBD1	TRBJ2-7	few	CASSLRGREQYF	TGTGCCAGCAGCTTGAGGGGGCGCGAGCAGTACTTC
TRBV19	14	NA	TRBJ1-3	NA	CASSTQGSGNTIYF	TGTGCCAGCTCCACACAGGGTTCTGGAAACACCATATATTTT
TRBV28	15	NA	TRBJ1-3	NA	CASSPPRVTGNTIYF	TGTGCCAGCAGTCCGCCCAGGGTGACGGGAAACACCATATATTTT
TRBV4-1	16	NA	TRBJ2-1	NA	CASSQGGQSFYNEQFF	TGCGCCAGCAGCCAAGGAGGACAGAGTTTTTACAATGAGCAGTTCTTC
TRBV30	12	NA	TRBJ2-6	NA	CAWYDRANVLTF	TGTGCCTGGTATGACAGGGCCAACGTCCTGACTTTC
TRBV27	15	NA	TRBJ2-2	NA	CASSLARTNTGELFF	TGTGCCAGCAGTTTGGCCAGGACGAACACCGGGGAGCTGTTTTTT
TRBV5-8	15	TRBD1	TRBJ1-6	NA	CASMLGTGANSPLHF	TGTGCCAGCATGCTTGGGACAGGAGCTAATTCACCCCTCCACTTT
TRBV3-1/TRBV3-2	15	TRBD1	TRBJ2-7	NA	CASSHPGDRAYEQYF	TGTGCCAGCAGCCACCCAGGGGACAGGGCCTACGAGCAGTACTTC
TRBV9	19	TRBD2	TRBJ2-3	NA	CASSVGRGLAGGPGNTQYF	TGTGCCAGCAGCGTAGGGAGAGGACTAGCGGGAGGGCCTGGGAATACGCAGTATTTT
TRBV28	15	TRBD2	TRBJ2-6	NA	CASRAGTTGANVLTF	TGTGCCAGCAGAGCCGGGACTACTGGGGCCAACGTCCTGACTTTC
TRBV29-1	13	NA	TRBJ2-7	NA	CSVSQTGTYEQYF	TGCAGCGTTAGCCAGACAGGTACCTACGAGCAGTACTTC
TRBV7-8	15	TRBD1	TRBJ1-4	NA	CASSRGQGAREKLFF	TGTGCCAGCAGCCGTGGACAGGGGGCGCGAGAAAAACTGTTTTTT
TRBV28	14	NA	TRBJ2-1	NA	CASSSAGSYNEQFF	TGTGCCAGCAGTTCGGCGGGTTCCTACAATGAGCAGTTCTTC
TRBV10-3	15	TRBD1	TRBJ1-1	NA	CAIRERGQGNTEAFF	TGTGCCATCAGAGAACGGGGACAGGGAAACACTGAAGCTTTCTTT
TRBV19	15	TRBD2	TRBJ2-7	NA	CASSMSSGSPYEQYF	TGTGCCAGTAGTATGTCTAGCGGGTCCCCCTACGAGCAGTACTTC
TRBV6-2/TRBV6-3	19	TRBD2	TRBJ2-7	NA	CASSNILQPGLAGAYEQYF	TGTGCCAGCAGTAATATACTTCAACCGGGACTAGCGGGAGCCTACGAGCAGTACTTC
TRBV6-2/TRBV6-3	13	NA	TRBJ2-7	NA	CASSLDTYYEQYF	TGTGCCAGCAGTTTGGACACATACTACGAGCAGTACTTC
TRBV3-1/TRBV3-2	14	TRBD1	TRBJ2-1	NA	CASSQGQGRNEQFF	TGTGCCAGCAGCCAAGGACAGGGGAGGAATGAGCAGTTCTTC
TRBV7-2	15	NA	TRBJ2-7	NA	CASSSPQGNSYEQYF	TGTGCCAGCAGCTCCCCGCAGGGTAACTCCTACGAGCAGTACTTC
TRBV9	16	NA	TRBJ1-4	NA	CASSKGTGSPNEKLFF	TGTGCCAGCAGCAAAGGAACAGGGAGTCCTAATGAAAAACTGTTTTTT
TRBV9	13	TRBD1	TRBJ1-1	NA	CASSAGGRFEAFF	TGTGCCAGCAGCGCAGGGGGCCGGTTTGAAGCTTTCTTT
TRBV7-2	15	TRBD1	TRBJ1-3	NA	CASSSTGGTGNTIYF	TGTGCCAGCAGCTCCACAGGGGGCACTGGAAACACCATATATTTT
TRBV4-3	14	NA	TRBJ2-1	once	CASSPGRGNNEQFF	TGCGCCAGCAGCCCGGGAAGGGGGAACAATGAGCAGTTCTTC
TRBV2	12	TRBD1	TRBJ2-7	NA	CASSVGQGMQYF	TGTGCCAGCAGTGTCGGACAGGGGATGCAGTACTTC
TRBV6-2/TRBV6-3	11	NA	TRBJ1-5	NA	CASSQGQPQHF	TGTGCCAGCAGTCAGGGTCAGCCCCAGCATTTT
TRBV6-2/TRBV6-3	18	TRBD2	TRBJ2-1	few	CASSYEYGSGVSYNEQFF	TGTGCCAGCAGTTACGAATATGGTAGCGGGGTTTCCTACAATGAGCAGTTCTTC
TRBV4-1	18	TRBD1	TRBJ2-6	NA	CASSRGQNKYSGANVLTF	TGCGCCAGCAGCCGGGGACAGAACAAATACTCTGGGGCCAACGTCCTGACTTTC
TRBV19	14	TRBD1	TRBJ1-5	NA	CASRHGQGWQPQHF	TGTGCCAGTAGACACGGACAGGGTTGGCAGCCCCAGCATTTT
TRBV25-1	13	NA	TRBJ2-7	NA	CASRSLVSYEQYF	TGTGCCAGCAGATCCCTAGTTTCCTACGAGCAGTACTTC
TRBV28	16	TRBD2	TRBJ2-5	NA	CASSFSNSGRGETQYF	TGTGCCAGCAGTTTCAGCAATAGCGGGAGAGGAGAGACCCAGTACTTC
TRBV27	14	TRBD1	TRBJ2-1	NA	CASMLPGQENEQFF	TGTGCCAGCATGCTTCCGGGACAGGAGAATGAGCAGTTCTTC
TRBV30	14	NA	TRBJ1-1	NA	CAWSVQRGNTEAFF	TGTGCCTGGAGTGTACAAAGGGGGAACACTGAAGCTTTCTTT
TRBV28	14	TRBD1	TRBJ1-2	NA	CASSLSGGVDGYTF	TGTGCCAGCAGTTTATCAGGGGGCGTAGATGGCTACACCTTC
TRBV2	13	TRBD1	TRBJ1-2	NA	CATGQGFNYGYTF	TGTGCCACCGGACAGGGGTTTAACTATGGCTACACCTTC
TRBV7-3	13	NA	TRBJ2-2	NA	CASSFGEAGELFF	TGTGCCAGCAGCTTTGGTGAGGCCGGGGAGCTGTTTTTT
TRBV7-2	12	TRBD1	TRBJ1-5	NA	CASSQGVQPQHF	TGTGCCAGCTCCCAGGGGGTTCAGCCCCAGCATTTT
TRBV5-4	13	NA	TRBJ1-6	NA	CASSWSNNSPLHF	TGTGCCAGCAGTTGGAGTAATAATTCACCCCTCCACTTT